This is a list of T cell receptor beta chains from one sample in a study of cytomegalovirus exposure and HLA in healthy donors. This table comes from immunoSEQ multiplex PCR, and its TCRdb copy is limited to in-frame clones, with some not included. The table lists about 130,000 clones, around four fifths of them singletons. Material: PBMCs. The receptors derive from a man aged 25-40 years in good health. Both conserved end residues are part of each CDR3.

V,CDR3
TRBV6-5,CASSPTYSGGYEQYF
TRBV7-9,CASIRGSPPYNEQFF
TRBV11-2,CAVGGSTDTQYF
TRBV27,CASSSMLQETQYF
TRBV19,CASSPSAASYEQYF
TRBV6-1,CASTFSGANVLTF
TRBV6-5,CASSYSALENYEQYF
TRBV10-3,CAISDGQGADLGAFF
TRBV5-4,CASTPWASHNEQFF
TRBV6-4,CASSDRFRTSGYYNEQFF
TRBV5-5,CASSTARGSADEAFF
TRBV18,CASSPRQGSGNQPQHF
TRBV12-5,CASGLGGVTRETQYF
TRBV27,CASSLRQGRGSEAFF
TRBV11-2,CASSYPLGRIYEQYF
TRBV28,CASTLQGGQPQHF
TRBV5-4,CASSGRLPGGPYNEQFF